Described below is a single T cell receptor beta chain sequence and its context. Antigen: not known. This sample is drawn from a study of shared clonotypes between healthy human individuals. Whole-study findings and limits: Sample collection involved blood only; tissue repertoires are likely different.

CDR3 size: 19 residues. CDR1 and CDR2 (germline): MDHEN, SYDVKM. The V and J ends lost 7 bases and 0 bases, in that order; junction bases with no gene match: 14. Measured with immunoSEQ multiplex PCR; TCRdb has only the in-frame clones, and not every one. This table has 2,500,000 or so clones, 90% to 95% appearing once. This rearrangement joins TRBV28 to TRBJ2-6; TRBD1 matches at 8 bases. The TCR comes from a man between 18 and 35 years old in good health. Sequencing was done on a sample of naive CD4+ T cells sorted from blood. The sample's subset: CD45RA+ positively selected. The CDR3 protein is CASTAIRQGSTSGANVLTF. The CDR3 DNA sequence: TGTGCCAGCACCGCAATAAGACAGGGGTCCACCTCTGGGGCCAACGTCCTGACTTTC.